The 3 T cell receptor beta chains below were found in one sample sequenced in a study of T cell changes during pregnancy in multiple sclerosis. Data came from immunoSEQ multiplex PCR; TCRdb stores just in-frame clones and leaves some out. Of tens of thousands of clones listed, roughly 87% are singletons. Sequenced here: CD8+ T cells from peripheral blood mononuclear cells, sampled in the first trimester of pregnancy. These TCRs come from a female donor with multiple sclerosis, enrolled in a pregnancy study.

For the CDR3, the DNA is TGTGCCAGCTCACCGCGGGACAGGGACAATGAGCAGTTCTTC. Its translation is CASSPRDRDNEQFF. This chain uses TRBV18 with TRBJ2-1, with 9 bases fitting TRBD1. J was trimmed by 5 bases and V by 3 bases; bases with no gene match: 2. CDR1 is KGHSH, CDR2 LQKENI, per germline. This CDR3 is built from 14 residues.

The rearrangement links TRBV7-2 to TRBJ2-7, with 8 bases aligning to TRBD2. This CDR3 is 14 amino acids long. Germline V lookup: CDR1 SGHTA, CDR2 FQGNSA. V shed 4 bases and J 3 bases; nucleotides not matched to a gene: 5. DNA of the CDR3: TGTGCCAGCAGCTATATAGCGGGGAGCTACGAGCAGTACTTC. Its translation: CASSYIAGSYEQYF. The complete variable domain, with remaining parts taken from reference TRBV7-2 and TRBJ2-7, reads GAGVSQSPSNKVTEKGKDVELRCDPISGHTALYWYRQSLGQGLEFLIYFQGNSAPDKSGLPSDRFSAERTGGSVSTLTIQRTQQEDSAVYLCASSYIAGSYEQYFGPGTRLTVT.

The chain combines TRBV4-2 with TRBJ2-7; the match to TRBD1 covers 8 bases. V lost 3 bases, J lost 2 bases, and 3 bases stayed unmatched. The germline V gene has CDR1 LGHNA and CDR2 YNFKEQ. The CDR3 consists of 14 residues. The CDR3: CASSQLGQAYEQYF. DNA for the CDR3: TGTGCCAGCAGCCAGTTGGGACAGGCCTACGAGCAGTACTTC.